This T cell receptor beta chain was sequenced for a study of blood T cell repertoires in COVID-19. Trimming at V came to 4 bases and at J to 5 bases, leaving 24 bases not matched to a gene. CDR1 and CDR2 (germline): LGHDT, YNNKEL (reference sequence). This CDR3 is 21 amino acids long. The study drew participants aged 18 to 89 years from 24 US areas. Clinical history reported by participants formed the basis on which cohorts were assigned. The assay was immunoSEQ multiplex PCR, and TCRdb's table has in-frame clones only and misses some. Among approximately 200,000 clones listed, 86% were seen once. Source material: PBMCs or T cells enriched from blood (not recorded which). This receptor was obtained from a woman in her twenties or thirties who had recovered from COVID-19. J is TRBJ2-2 and V is TRBV3-1 (or the pseudogene TRBV3-2); 8 bases are a match to TRBD2. CDR3 protein: CASSLNPGLVTGYRRTGELFF. Here the CDR3 DNA reads TGTGCCAGCAGCCTTAACCCGGGACTAGTGACTGGCTATAGGAGGACCGGGGAGCTGTTTTTT.